Each of the 6 T cell receptor beta chains below was sequenced from the same sample in a study of T cell responses to AZD1222 COVID-19 vaccine. The table came from immunoSEQ multiplex PCR; TCRdb's copy has only in-frame clones and leaves some out. The sample has about 160,000 clones; roughly 93% are singletons. Sequences were derived from peripheral blood, sampled on day 0 of AZD1222 vaccination. The receptors originated from an adult in good health.

The rearrangement links TRBV27 to TRBJ1-2, with unresolved D. Germline values: CDR1 MNHEY, CDR2 SMNVEV (reference sequence). V shed 4 bases and J shed 3 bases, with 12 bases lying between them. The CDR3 spans 14 residues. CDR3 nucleotide sequence: TGTGCCAGCAGTTCTGGAGGGCAGGACTATGGCTACACCTTC. Translating it yields CASSSGGQDYGYTF.

The chain has TRBV18 and TRBJ2-1; D call uncertain. Trimming removed 3 bases from V and 3 bases from J, with 9 bases in between. CDR1 is KGHSH and CDR2 is LQKENI in the germline V gene. The CDR3 consists of 14 residues. CDR3 residues: CASSPVRRYNEQFF. CDR3 DNA: TGTGCCAGCTCACCGGTCCGGCGCTACAATGAGCAGTTCTTC.

The V call is TRBV6-5, the J call TRBJ2-2; 11 positions match TRBD2. Germline trimming cut 4 bases from V and 6 bases from J; bases unmatched to any gene: 4. There are 15 residues in the CDR3. Looked up from germline, CDR1 is MNHEY and CDR2 is SVGAGI. The CDR3 reads CASSSTSGVAGELFF. The DNA for the CDR3 is TGTGCCAGCAGTTCGACTAGCGGGGTGGCCGGGGAGCTGTTTTTT.

This chain joins TRBV19 and TRBJ1-5, with TRBD1 matching over 9 bases. The trim removed 6 bases at V and 2 bases at J, leaving 5 bases unmatched. In germline, CDR1 is LNHDA, CDR2 SQIVND (reference sequence). CDR3 length: 15 residues. CDR3 protein: CASSGTGYGNQPQHF. The DNA of the CDR3 is TGTGCCAGTAGCGGGACAGGGTACGGCAATCAGCCCCAGCATTTT.

The V call is TRBV5-1, the J call TRBJ1-4; 8 positions agree with TRBD1. This CDR3 comprises 15 residues. Germline V gives CDR1 SGHRS, CDR2 YFSETQ. J lost 8 bases, V lost 3 bases, and 9 bases had no gene match. The CDR3 sequence: CASSSTGVPGEKLFF. In DNA form, the CDR3 reads TGCGCCAGCAGCTCGACAGGGGTCCCGGGCGAAAAACTGTTTTTT.

The chain employs TRBV7-2 and TRBJ1-6, with unresolved D. V lost 2 bases and J lost 7, with 9 bases in between. CDR3 size: 14 residues. Per germline, CDR1 SGHTA and CDR2 FQGNSA. The DNA of the CDR3 is TGTGCCAGCAGCTTAACAGCGATAAATTCACCCCTCCACTTT. Translated: CASSLTAINSPLHF.